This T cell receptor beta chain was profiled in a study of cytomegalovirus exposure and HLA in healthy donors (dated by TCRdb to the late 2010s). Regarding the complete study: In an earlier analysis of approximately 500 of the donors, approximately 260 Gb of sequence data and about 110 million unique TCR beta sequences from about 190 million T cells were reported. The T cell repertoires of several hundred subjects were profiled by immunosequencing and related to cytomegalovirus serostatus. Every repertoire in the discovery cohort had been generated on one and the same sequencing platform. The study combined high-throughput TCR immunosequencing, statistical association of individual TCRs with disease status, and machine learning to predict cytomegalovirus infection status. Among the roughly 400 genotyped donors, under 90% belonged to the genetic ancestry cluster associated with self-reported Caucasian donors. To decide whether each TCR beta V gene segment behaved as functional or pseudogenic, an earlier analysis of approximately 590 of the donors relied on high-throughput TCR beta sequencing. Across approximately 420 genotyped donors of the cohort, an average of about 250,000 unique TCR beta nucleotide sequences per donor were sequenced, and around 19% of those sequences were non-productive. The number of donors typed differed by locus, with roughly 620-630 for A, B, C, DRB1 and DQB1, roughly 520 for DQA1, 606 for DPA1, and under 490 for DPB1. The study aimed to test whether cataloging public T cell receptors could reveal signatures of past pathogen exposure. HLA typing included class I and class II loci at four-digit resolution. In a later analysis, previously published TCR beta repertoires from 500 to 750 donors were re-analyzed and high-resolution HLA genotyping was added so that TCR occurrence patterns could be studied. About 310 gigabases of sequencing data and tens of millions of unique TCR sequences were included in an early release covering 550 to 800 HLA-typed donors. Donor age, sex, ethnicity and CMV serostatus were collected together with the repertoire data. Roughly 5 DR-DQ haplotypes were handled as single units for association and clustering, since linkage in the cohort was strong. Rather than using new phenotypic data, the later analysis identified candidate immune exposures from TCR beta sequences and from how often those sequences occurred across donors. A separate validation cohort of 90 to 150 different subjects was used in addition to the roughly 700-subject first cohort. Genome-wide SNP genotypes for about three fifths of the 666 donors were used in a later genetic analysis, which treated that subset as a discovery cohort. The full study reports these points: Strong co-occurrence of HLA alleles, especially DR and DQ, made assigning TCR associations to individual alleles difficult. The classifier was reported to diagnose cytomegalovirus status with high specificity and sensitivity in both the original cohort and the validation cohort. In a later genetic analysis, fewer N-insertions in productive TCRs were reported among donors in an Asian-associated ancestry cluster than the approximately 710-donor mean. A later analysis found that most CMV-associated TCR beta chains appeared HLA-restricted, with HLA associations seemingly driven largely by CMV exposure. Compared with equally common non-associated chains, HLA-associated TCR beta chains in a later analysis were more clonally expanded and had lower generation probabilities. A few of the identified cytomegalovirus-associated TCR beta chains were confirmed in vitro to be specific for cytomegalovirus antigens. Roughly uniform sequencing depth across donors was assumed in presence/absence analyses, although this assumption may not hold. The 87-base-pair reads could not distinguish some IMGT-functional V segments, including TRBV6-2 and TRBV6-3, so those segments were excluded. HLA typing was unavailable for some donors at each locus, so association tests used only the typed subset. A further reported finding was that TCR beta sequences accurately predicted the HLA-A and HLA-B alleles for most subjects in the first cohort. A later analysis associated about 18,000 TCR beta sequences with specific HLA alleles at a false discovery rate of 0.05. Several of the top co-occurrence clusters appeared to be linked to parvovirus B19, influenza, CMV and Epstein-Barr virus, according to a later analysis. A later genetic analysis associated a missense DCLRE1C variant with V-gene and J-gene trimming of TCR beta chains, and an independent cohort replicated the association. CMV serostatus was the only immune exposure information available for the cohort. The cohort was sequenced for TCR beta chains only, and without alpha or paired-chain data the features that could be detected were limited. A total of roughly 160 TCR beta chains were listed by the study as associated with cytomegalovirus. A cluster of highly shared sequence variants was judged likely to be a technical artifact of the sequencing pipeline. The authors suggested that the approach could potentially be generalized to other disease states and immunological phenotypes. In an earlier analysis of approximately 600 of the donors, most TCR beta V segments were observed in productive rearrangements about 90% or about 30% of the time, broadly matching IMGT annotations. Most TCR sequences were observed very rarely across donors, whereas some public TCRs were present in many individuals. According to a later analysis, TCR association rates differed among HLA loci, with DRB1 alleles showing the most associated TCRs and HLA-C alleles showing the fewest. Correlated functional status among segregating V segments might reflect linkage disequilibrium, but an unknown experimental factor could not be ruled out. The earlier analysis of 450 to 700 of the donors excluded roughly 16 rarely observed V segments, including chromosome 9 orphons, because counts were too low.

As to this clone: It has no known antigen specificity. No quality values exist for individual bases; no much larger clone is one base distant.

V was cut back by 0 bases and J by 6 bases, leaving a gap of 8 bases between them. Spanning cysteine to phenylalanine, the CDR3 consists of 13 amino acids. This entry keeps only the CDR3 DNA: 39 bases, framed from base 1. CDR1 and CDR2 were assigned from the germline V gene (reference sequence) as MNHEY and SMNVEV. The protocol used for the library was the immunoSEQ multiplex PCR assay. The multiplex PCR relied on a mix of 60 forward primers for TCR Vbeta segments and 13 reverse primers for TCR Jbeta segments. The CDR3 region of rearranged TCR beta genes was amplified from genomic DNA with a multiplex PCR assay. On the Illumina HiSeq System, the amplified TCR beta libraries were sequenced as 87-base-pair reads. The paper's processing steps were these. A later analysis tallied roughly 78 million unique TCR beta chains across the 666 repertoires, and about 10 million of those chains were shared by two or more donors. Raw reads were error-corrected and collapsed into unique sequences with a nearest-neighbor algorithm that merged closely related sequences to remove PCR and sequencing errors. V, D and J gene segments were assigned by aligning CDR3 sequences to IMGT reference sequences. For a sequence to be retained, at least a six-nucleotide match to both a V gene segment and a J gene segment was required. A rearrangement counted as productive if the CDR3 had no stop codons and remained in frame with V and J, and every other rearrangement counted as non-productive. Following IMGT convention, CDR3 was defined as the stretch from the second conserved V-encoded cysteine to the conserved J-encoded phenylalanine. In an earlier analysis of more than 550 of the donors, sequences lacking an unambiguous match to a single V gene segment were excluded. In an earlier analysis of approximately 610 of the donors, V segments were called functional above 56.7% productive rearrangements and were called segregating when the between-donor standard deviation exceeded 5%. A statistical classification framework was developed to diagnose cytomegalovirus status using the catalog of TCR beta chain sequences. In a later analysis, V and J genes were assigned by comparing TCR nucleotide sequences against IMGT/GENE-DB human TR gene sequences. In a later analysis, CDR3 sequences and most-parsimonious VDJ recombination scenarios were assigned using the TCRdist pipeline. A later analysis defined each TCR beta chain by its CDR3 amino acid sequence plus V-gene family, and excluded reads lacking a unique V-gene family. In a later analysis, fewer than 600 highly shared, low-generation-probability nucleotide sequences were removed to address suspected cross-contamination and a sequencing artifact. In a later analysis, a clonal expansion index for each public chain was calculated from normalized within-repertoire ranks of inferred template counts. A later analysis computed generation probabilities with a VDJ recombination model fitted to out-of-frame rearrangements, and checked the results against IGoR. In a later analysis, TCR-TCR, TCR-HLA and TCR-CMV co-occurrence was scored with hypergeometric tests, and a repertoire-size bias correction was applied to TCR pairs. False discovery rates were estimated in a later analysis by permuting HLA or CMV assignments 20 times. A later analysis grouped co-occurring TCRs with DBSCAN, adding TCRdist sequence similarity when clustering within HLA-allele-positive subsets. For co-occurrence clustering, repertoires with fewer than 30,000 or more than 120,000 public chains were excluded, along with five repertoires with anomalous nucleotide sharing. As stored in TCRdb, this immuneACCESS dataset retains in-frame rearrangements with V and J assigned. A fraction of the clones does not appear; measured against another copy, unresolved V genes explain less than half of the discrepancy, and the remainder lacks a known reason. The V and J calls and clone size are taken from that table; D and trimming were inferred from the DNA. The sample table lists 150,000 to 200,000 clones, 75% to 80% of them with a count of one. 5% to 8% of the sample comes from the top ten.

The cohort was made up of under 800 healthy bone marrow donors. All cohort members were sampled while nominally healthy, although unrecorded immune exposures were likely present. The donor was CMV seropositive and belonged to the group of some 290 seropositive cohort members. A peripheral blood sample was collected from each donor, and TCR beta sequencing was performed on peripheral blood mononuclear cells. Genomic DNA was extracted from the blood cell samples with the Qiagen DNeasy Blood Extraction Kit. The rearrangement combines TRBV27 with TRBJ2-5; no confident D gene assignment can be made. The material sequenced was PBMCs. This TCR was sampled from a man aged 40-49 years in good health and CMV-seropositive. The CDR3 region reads CASSLSGEKTQYF. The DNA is TGTGCCAGCAGTTTATCGGGCGAAAAGACCCAGTACTTC.